Following are 5 T cell receptor beta chains from one sample sequenced in a study of CD8+CD57+ T cells in acquired aplastic anemia. Genomic DNA, serving as template, underwent TCR beta VDJ and CDR3 profiling. TCRdb processed the reads anew with MiXCR; each CDR3 protein has one entry. Among 300,000 or so distinct CDR3 sequences listed, approximately 58% were seen once. Patients sequenced had flow cytometry evidence of CD8+CD57+ cell expansion. Sequenced input: sorted CD4+, CD8+, or CD8+CD57+ T cells (not recorded which) from PBMCs. The receptor source for this set is a human donor with aplastic anemia.

The J gene is TRBJ2-2, the V gene TRBV7-9, with TRBD1 matching 11 bases. J was trimmed by 5 bases and V by 8 bases; bases with no gene match: 4. This CDR3 comprises 14 residues. Germline CDR1 and CDR2: SEHNR and FQNEAQ (reference sequence). The CDR3 here is CASGQGARTGELFF. The CDR3 bases are TGTGCCAGCGGACAGGGGGCAAGGACCGGGGAGCTGTTTTTT.

This clonotype is a singleton in its sample. J is TRBJ2-5 and V is TRBV20-1; no firm D call. The CDR3 runs 14 residues. Germline CDR1 and CDR2: DFQATT and SNEGSKA (reference sequence). V was trimmed by 5 bases and J by 4 bases, leaving 17 bases between them. DNA for the CDR3: TGCAGTGCTTCGGGTCTCGACCAAAGAGAGACCCAGTACTTC. Its translation is CSASGLDQRETQYF.

V gene TRBV11-3 combines with J gene TRBJ1-1; D gene unclear. The CDR3 totals 14 residues. Germline values: CDR1 SGHNT, CDR2 YENEEA. V lost 5 bases to trimming and J lost 2 bases, with 12 bases between them. CDR3: CASSPTWTNTEAFF. As DNA, the CDR3 is TGTGCCAGCAGCCCGACCTGGACTAACACTGAAGCTTTCTTT.

A remark on this clonotype: The junction departs from germline at one end; a sequencing error may be responsible. The chain employs TRBV12-3 or TRBV12-4 and TRBJ2-3; D may be TRBD1 (6 bases). The CDR3 sequence is 14 residues long. The CDR3 DNA is TGTGCCAGCAGCTGGACAGCCCCAACAGATACTCAGTATTTT. Protein product: CASSWTAPTDTQYF.

With respect to this clonotype: The CDR3 does not close with the conserved phenylalanine or tryptophan, likely indicating a read error. Because the CDR3's place on the DNA is in doubt, the DNA is left out and the CDR3 is given as listed by TCRdb. The chain is built from TRBV10-1 and TRBJ1-4. Germline V gene data show CDR1 as WNHNN and CDR2 as SYGVQD (reference sequence). Counting both end residues, the CDR3 totals 11 amino acids. The CDR3 loop reads CASSEGEGSVL.